Here is one T cell receptor beta chain with its context. The target antigen is unknown. These data are taken from a study of OX40 agonist ivuxolimab in advanced cancers. Study-wide background: Melanoma, hepatocellular carcinoma, head and neck or renal cell cancer occurred in dose-escalation patients. Overall study results and limits: CD8+ T cells averaged more expanded clones than CD4+.

Systemic immunosuppression or a history of autoimmune disease excluded patients. Drawing of blood for sampling happened at baseline, at cycle 4 day 1, and at cycle 7 day 1. The trim removed 4 bases at V and 9 bases at J, leaving 7 bases unmatched. The length of the CDR3 is 16 residues. Germline V gene sequence: CDR1 MDHEN, CDR2 SYDVKM. Assay: immunoSEQ multiplex PCR; the TCRdb copy retains only in-frame clones and omits some. The data show about 120,000 clones, 75% to 90% seen once. The clonotype originates from an adult with an advanced solid tumor such as melanoma, head and neck, liver or kidney cancer. The specimen comprised CD4+ or CD8+ T cells sorted from blood, sampled in a trial of the OX40 agonist ivuxolimab. This chain joins TRBV28 and TRBJ2-1; 15 nucleotides agree with TRBD2. CDR3 coding DNA: TGTGCCAGCAGTTCATCGGGACTAGCGGGGGGAGGTGAGCAGTTCTTC. It encodes CASSSSGLAGGGEQFF.